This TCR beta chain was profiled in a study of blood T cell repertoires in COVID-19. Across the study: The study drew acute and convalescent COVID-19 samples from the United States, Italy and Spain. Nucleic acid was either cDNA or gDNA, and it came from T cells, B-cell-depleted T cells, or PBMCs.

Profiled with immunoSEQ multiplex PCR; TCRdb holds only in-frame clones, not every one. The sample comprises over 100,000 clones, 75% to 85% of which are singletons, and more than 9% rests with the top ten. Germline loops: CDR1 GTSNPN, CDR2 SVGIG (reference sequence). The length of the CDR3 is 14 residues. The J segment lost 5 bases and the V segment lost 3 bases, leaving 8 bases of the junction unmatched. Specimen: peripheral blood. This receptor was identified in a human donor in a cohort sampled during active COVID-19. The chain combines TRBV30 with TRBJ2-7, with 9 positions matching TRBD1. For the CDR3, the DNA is TGTGCCTGGAGCCCCGGGACAGGGAGGAACGAGCAGTACTTC. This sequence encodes CAWSPGTGRNEQYF.